These 17 T cell receptor beta chains were sequenced from one sample in a study of identical twins. TCRdb reprocessed the 5' RACE reads via MiXCR and lists one record per CDR3 protein. Here the sample spans around 340,000 distinct CDR3 sequences, around 9.7% being singletons. Specimen: naive T cells sorted from blood. The source of these receptors is a woman between 50 and 59 years old in good health.

This clonotype was counted between two and nine times. This CDR3 reads CASRSGIGELFF. CDR3 DNA: TGCGCCAGCAGATCCGGGATCGGGGAGCTGTTTTTT. The chain is built from TRBV5-1 and TRBJ2-2; perhaps TRBD2 as D (5 bases). Trimming took off 5 bases at V and 7 bases at J, with 9 bases between the two ends. This CDR3 has 12 amino acids. CDR1 and CDR2 from the germline V gene are SGHRS and YFSETQ.

The chain has TRBV6-1 and TRBJ1-1; D possibly corresponds to TRBD1 (6 bases). The V gene's germline CDR1 is MNHNS and CDR2 SASEGT. There are 14 residues in the CDR3. The ends were cut back, 8 bases at V and 2 bases at J, with 15 bases in the middle. The CDR3 sequence: CASRGGRGNTEAFF. As DNA, the CDR3 is TGTGCCAGCCGTGGGGGCAGGGGCAACACTGAAGCTTTCTTT.

This clonotype was detected only a few times. The rearrangement joins TRBV10-3 to TRBJ2-1, with D possibly being TRBD2 (6 bases). The CDR3 covers 14 residues. V lost 10 bases, J lost 2 bases, and 15 bases lay in between. CDR1 ENHRY and CDR2 SYGVKD come from the germline V gene. The CDR3 bases are TGTGCCACCCTGGGTGGGGGGACCTACAATGAGCAGTTCTTC. Its translation is CATLGGGTYNEQFF.

The count of this clonotype is one. This chain joins TRBV23-1 and TRBJ2-3; D is perhaps TRBD2 (6 bases). TRBV23-1 counts as an open reading frame of uncertain function. V gave up 1 base and J gave up 1 base, with 27 bases separating them. CDR3 length equals 21 residues. The CDR3 here is CASSQYGTRETGPGGTDTQYF. CDR3 nucleotide sequence: TGCGCCAGCAGTCAATACGGGACTCGCGAAACAGGTCCGGGGGGCACAGATACGCAGTATTTT.

This chain joins TRBV6-1 and TRBJ2-2, with D tentatively TRBD1 (6 bases). CDR3 length: 16 amino acids. Germline CDR1 reads MNHNS; CDR2 reads SASEGT. Between the trimmed V and J ends, which lost 6 bases and 7 bases, there was a span of 21 bases. DNA for the CDR3: TGTGCCAGCAGACCCCTACCACAGGGATCGGGCGGGGAGCTGTTTTTT. This translates into CASRPLPQGSGGELFF.

This clonotype was observed a handful of times. The genes are TRBV5-1 and TRBJ2-1; TRBD1 agrees at 8 bases. In germline, CDR1 is SGHRS, CDR2 YFSETQ. The CDR3 loop spans 16 amino acids. Trimming took 3 bases from V and 4 from J; bases not matched to a gene: 9. CDR3: CASSSGQARGYNEQFF. CDR3 sequence (DNA): TGCGCCAGCAGCTCGGGACAGGCTAGAGGGTACAATGAGCAGTTCTTC.

This clonotype was seen ten or more times. V is TRBV12-3 or TRBV12-4 and J is TRBJ2-3, with D perhaps matching TRBD2 (6 bases). V was clipped by 2 bases and J by 6 bases, with 15 bases between them. CDR3 length equals 15 residues. For the CDR3, the DNA is TGTGCCAGCAGTTTAAGCGGGCTAGGAGCGGATACGCAGTATTTT. It translates to CASSLSGLGADTQYF.

The V and J genes are TRBV27 and TRBJ1-5; tentative D call: TRBD1 (6 bases). CDR1 is MNHEY, CDR2 SMNVEV, per germline (reference sequence). V shed 5 bases and J shed 7 bases, with 12 bases lying between them. This CDR3 is 13 amino acids long. The CDR3 is CASSLYREQPQHF. The CDR3, as DNA: TGTGCCAGCAGTCTTTACAGGGAACAGCCCCAGCATTTT.

J is TRBJ1-1 and V is TRBV20-1; no reliable D call. Trimming pared 3 bases from V and 1 base from J, leaving 12 bases between. The germline CDR1 and CDR2 sequences are DFQATT and SNEGSKA (reference sequence). This CDR3 region has 14 residues. The CDR3 DNA is TGCAGTGCTAGCTCCCCTGACAAGAACACTGAAGCTTTCTTT. Its translation: CSASSPDKNTEAFF.

The chain employs TRBV10-3 and TRBJ2-7, with 12 positions matching TRBD1. Trimming removed 6 bases from V and 0 bases from J; junction bases left unmatched: 3. The CDR3 length is 15 residues. The germline CDR1 and CDR2 sequences are ENHRY and SYGVKD. The CDR3 coding sequence is TGTGCCATCAGGGGGGACAGGGGGCCCTCCTACGAGCAGTACTTC. Translation gives CAIRGDRGPSYEQYF.

This clonotype was seen ten or more times. V gene TRBV4-1 combines with J gene TRBJ1-4; tentative D call: TRBD1 (5 bases). This CDR3 contains 15 residues. Between the trimmed V and J ends, which lost 6 bases and 5 bases, there was a span of 16 bases. The V gene's germline CDR1 is MGHRA and CDR2 YSYEKL. CDR3 sequence (DNA): TGCGCCAGCAGTCCGGCTGGGGCTGTAAATGAAAAACTGTTTTTT. Residues: CASSPAGAVNEKLFF.

The chain employs TRBV12-3 or TRBV12-4 and TRBJ2-1; 7 positions match TRBD2. This CDR3 is 15 amino acids long. The ends lost 5 bases at V and 10 bases at J; junction bases unmatched: 14. The CDR3 DNA reads TGTGCCAGCAGTGTCTTGGTGGGAGGGCCGGGAGAGCAGTTCTTC. The encoded protein is CASSVLVGGPGEQFF.

This clonotype has more than one count but fewer than ten. The chain is built from TRBV3-1 and TRBJ1-4; D is unclear. CDR1 LGHDT and CDR2 YNNKEL come from the germline V gene (reference sequence). V dropped 0 bases and J dropped 5 bases, with 13 bases sitting between them. This CDR3 spans 16 amino acids. CDR3 sequence (DNA): TGTGCCAGCAGCCAAGATTTGAGGGCGTCCAATGAAAAACTGTTTTTT. Translated: CASSQDLRASNEKLFF.

The chain employs TRBV6-5 and TRBJ2-1; D perhaps matches TRBD2 (7 bases). Germline values: CDR1 MNHEY, CDR2 SVGAGI. The CDR3 has 13 amino acids. V lost 7 bases and J 9 bases, leaving 16 bases between the germline ends. The CDR3, as DNA: TGTGCCAGCAAAGGAGGGGGGAGGGGTGAGCAGTTCTTC. This encodes CASKGGGRGEQFF.

The CDR3 loop reads CASSIDLQGAGNQPQHF. CDR3 in DNA: TGTGCCAGTAGTATAGATCTACAGGGGGCTGGCAATCAGCCCCAGCATTTT. V is TRBV19 and J is TRBJ1-5; 9 positions match TRBD1. Per the germline V gene, CDR1 is LNHDA and CDR2 is SQIVND (reference sequence). CDR3 length equals 17 residues. Trimming cost V 0 bases and J 2 bases; bases outside gene matches: 5.

This clonotype was detected many times. The chain links TRBV20-1 to TRBJ2-1; 8 nucleotides agree with TRBD2. The CDR3 has 14 amino acids. Germline trimming cut 1 base from V and 5 bases from J; bases unmatched to any gene: 4. CDR1 is DFQATT and CDR2 is SNEGSKA in the germline V gene (reference sequence). CDR3 DNA sequence: TGCAGTGCTAGAGGCGGACTAGCAAACAATGAGCAGTTCTTC. Translated, it gives CSARGGLANNEQFF.

This clonotype came up a few times. This chain joins TRBV10-3 and TRBJ1-1; 7 bases line up with TRBD1. The germline V gene has CDR1 ENHRY and CDR2 SYGVKD. The CDR3 covers 13 residues. Trimming took 3 bases from V and 7 from J; bases not matched to a gene: 5. The CDR3 reads CAISDSGTDEAFF. The CDR3 coding sequence is TGTGCCATCAGTGATTCCGGGACAGATGAAGCTTTCTTT.